The 31 T cell receptor beta chains reported below all come from one sample, sequenced in a study of Ad26.COV2.S vaccination and SARS-CoV-2 variants (dated by TCRdb to the early 2020s). The treatment or condition label for this specimen denotes: roughly 20 received Ad26.COV2.S at low or high dose, single or two shots; 5 received placebo; per-sample allocation not given. Repertoires of vaccine and placebo recipients were sequenced from samples taken on day 63 after the first injection. Library construction relied on the immunoSEQ multiplex PCR assay. TCRdb holds this immuneACCESS table with in-frame rearrangements only. Some clones are missing; in checked studies, unresolved V genes explain under half, and the rest has no known cause. In all, the sample holds 300,000 to 400,000 clones, and around four fifths of those were seen once. The ten largest clones capture 2.1% of the sample. The sample in question was peripheral blood, obtained in a trial of Ad26.COV2.S vaccine versus placebo. These receptors originate from a person between 18 and 65 years old who received the Ad26.COV2.S COVID-19 vaccine or a placebo.

This chain links TRBV19 with TRBJ2-3, with 9 bases matching TRBD2. Germline-derived CDR1 and CDR2 are LNHDA and SQIVND (reference sequence). The CDR3 sequence is 19 residues long. Trimming took 5 bases from V and 0 from J; bases not matched to a gene: 15. The chain's CDR3 is CASSGPSSGGHPSTDTQYF. The CDR3, as DNA: TGTGCCAGTAGTGGCCCAAGCAGCGGGGGGCACCCTAGCACAGATACGCAGTATTTT.

V usage is TRBV5-6 and J usage is TRBJ2-7; weak D call: TRBD1 (6 bases). The V end lost 2 bases, the J end lost 7 bases, and 10 bases lay between the germline ends. The CDR3 extends over 12 amino acids. The germline CDR1 and CDR2 sequences are SGHDT and YYEEEE. CDR3 in DNA: TGTGCCAGCAGCTTACAGGGCTGGGAGCAGTACTTC. The encoded protein is CASSLQGWEQYF.

About this clone: A much larger clone is a single base away; this may be a read error. The rearrangement links TRBV5-1 to TRBJ1-2; possibly TRBD1 for D (6 bases). Germline lookup yields CDR1 SGHRS and CDR2 YFSETQ. The CDR3 has 13 amino acids. The CDR3 coding sequence is TGCACCAGCAGCTTGAGCCAGGGGTATGGCTACACCTTC. Its protein is CTSSLSQGYGYTF.

This clone was detected a few times. The rearrangement joins TRBV3-1 (or the pseudogene TRBV3-2) to TRBJ1-2, with 10 bases aligning to TRBD1. This CDR3 spans 16 amino acids. Germline CDR1 reads LGHDT; CDR2 reads YNNKEL (reference sequence). The ends lost 4 bases at V and 4 bases at J; junction bases unmatched: 9. In nucleotides, the CDR3 is TGTGCCAGCAGCCCCACCCCGGGACAGGGGAGCTATGGCTACACCTTC. Its protein product is CASSPTPGQGSYGYTF.

This clone appeared a single time. The genes are TRBV7-3 and TRBJ2-1, with 7 bases that match TRBD2. The CDR3 has 16 amino acids. V was pared by 5 bases and J by 0 bases, with 7 bases of the junction left unmatched. Germline V gene data show CDR1 as SGHTA and CDR2 as FQGTGA. This CDR3 reads CASSPAGTNSYNEQFF. The CDR3 DNA reads as TGTGCCAGCAGCCCCGCCGGGACTAACTCCTACAATGAGCAGTTCTTC.

The genes are TRBV5-1 and TRBJ1-2; 7 positions match TRBD1. Trimming removed 4 bases from V and 0 bases from J; junction bases left unmatched: 9. This CDR3 is 16 amino acids long. Germline CDR1 reads SGHRS; CDR2 reads YFSETQ. The CDR3 loop reads CASSISWGQSNYGYTF. DNA of the CDR3: TGCGCCAGCAGCATTTCCTGGGGACAGTCTAACTATGGCTACACCTTC.

The J gene is TRBJ1-1, the V gene TRBV7-8; D is perhaps TRBD1 (5 bases). Germline CDR1 reads SGHVS; CDR2 reads FQNEAQ. The CDR3 covers 15 residues. Trimming took 0 bases from V and 1 from J, leaving 9 bases between them. The CDR3 loop is CASSLAPGPNTEAFF. The CDR3 coding sequence is TGTGCCAGCAGCTTAGCTCCGGGGCCGAACACTGAAGCTTTCTTT.

The V and J genes are TRBV12-3 or TRBV12-4 and TRBJ2-7; 7 nucleotides line up with TRBD2. The trim removed 6 bases at V and 5 bases at J, leaving 4 bases unmatched. CDR3 length: 12 amino acids. CDR3 in amino acids: CASSRGRDEQYF. The DNA for the CDR3 is TGTGCCAGCAGCCGCGGGAGAGACGAGCAGTACTTC.

The chain has TRBV3-1 (or the pseudogene TRBV3-2) and TRBJ2-2, with 7 bases aligning to TRBD2. Trimming removed 4 bases from V and 7 bases from J; junction bases left unmatched: 9. The germline CDR1 and CDR2 sequences are LGHDT and YNNKEL (reference sequence). The length of the CDR3 is 15 residues. The CDR3 protein is CASSPFTSEGGELFF. Written as DNA, the CDR3 is TGTGCCAGCAGCCCCTTCACTAGCGAGGGCGGGGAGCTGTTTTTT.

This clone was detected only a few times. V is TRBV7-9 and J is TRBJ1-4; no firm D call. Trimming stripped 5 bases from V and 5 bases from J, with 15 bases between. Germline V gene lookup returns CDR1 SEHNR and CDR2 FQNEAQ (reference sequence). The CDR3 runs to 15 residues. The CDR3 protein is CASSPLNRSNEKLFF. DNA of the CDR3: TGTGCCAGCAGCCCCCTAAATCGGTCCAATGAAAAACTGTTTTTT.

This sequence joins TRBV29-1 and TRBJ2-7, with D tentatively TRBD1 (6 bases). The CDR3 covers 12 residues. The germline V and J ends were trimmed by 6 bases and 6 bases, with 15 bases remaining between them. Germline assignment: CDR1 SQVTM and CDR2 ANQGSEA. The CDR3 region is CSVDSWDGEQYF. The CDR3 DNA reads as TGCAGCGTGGACAGCTGGGATGGCGAGCAGTACTTC.

The rearrangement links TRBV28 to TRBJ2-7; TRBD2 matches 11 bases. The V gene end was trimmed by 6 bases and the J gene end by 1 base; junction bases not matched to a gene: 2. This CDR3 contains 14 residues. Germline CDR1 is MDHEN and CDR2 is SYDVKM. CDR3 sequence: CASSRTSGSYEQYF. The DNA of the CDR3 is TGTGCCAGCAGCCGGACTAGCGGGTCCTACGAGCAGTACTTC.

This chain connects TRBV6-6 to TRBJ2-3; D is undetermined. In germline, CDR1 is MNHNY, CDR2 SVGAGI (reference sequence). This CDR3 has 12 residues. V shed 2 bases and J shed 5 bases, with 5 bases lying between them. The CDR3 nucleotides are TGTGCCAGCAGTTACATGGGAGATACGCAGTATTTT. Translated: CASSYMGDTQYF.

The genes are TRBV5-1 and TRBJ2-7, with 7 bases fitting TRBD1. The CDR3 consists of 13 residues. Looked up from germline, CDR1 is SGHRS and CDR2 is YFSETQ. J lost 7 bases, V lost 6 bases, and 10 bases had no gene match. The CDR3 region has the DNA TGCGCCAGCACCCGGACAGGCCTGGGGGAGCAGTACTTC. Translated, it gives CASTRTGLGEQYF. Combining the CDR3 with reference TRBV5-1 and TRBJ2-7 gives the whole variable domain KAGVTQTPRYLIKTRGQQVTLSCSPISGHRSVSWYQQTPGQGLQFLFEYFSETQRNKGNFPGRFSGRQFSNSRSEMNVSTLELGDSALYLCASTRTGLGEQYFGPGTRLTVT.

This rearrangement joins TRBV5-1 to TRBJ2-5, with 7 bases that match TRBD1. The CDR3 runs 16 residues. Germline V gene lookup returns CDR1 SGHRS and CDR2 YFSETQ. Trimming removed 3 bases from V and 7 bases from J; junction bases left unmatched: 15. CDR3: CASSSPSDRPRGTQYF. The CDR3 coding sequence is TGCGCCAGCAGCTCTCCTTCGGACAGGCCCAGGGGGACCCAGTACTTC.

The J gene is TRBJ1-2, the V gene TRBV27; D is undetermined. V was shortened by 4 bases and J by 8 bases, with 20 bases between the two germline ends. CDR1 is MNHEY, CDR2 SMNVEV, per germline (reference sequence). The length of the CDR3 is 15 residues. The CDR3 coding sequence is TGTGCCAGCAGTTCTCCCTACGGGTTTGAGGAGGGCTACACCTTC. Amino acid sequence: CASSSPYGFEEGYTF.

The chain is built from TRBV6-6 and TRBJ2-1; the match to TRBD2 covers 8 bases. This CDR3 has 17 residues. CDR1 and CDR2 (germline): MNHNY, SVGAGI (reference sequence). V dropped 5 bases and J dropped 5; count of bases not matched to a gene: 14. CDR3 bases: TGTGCCAGCAGTCTGTTGGGCGGGGGGCCGGTGGACAATGAGCAGTTCTTC. It translates to CASSLLGGGPVDNEQFF.

V and J are TRBV5-5 and TRBJ2-7; D is unresolved. V dropped 4 bases and J dropped 6 bases, with 11 bases sitting between them. The CDR3 totals 12 residues. Germline loops: CDR1 SGHKS, CDR2 YYEKEE (reference sequence). The CDR3 region is CASSQTLVEQYF. CDR3 in DNA: TGTGCCAGCAGCCAAACACTGGTCGAGCAGTACTTC.

The J gene is TRBJ1-1, the V gene TRBV7-2, with TRBD1 matching 9 bases. J lost 2 bases, V lost 4 bases, and 5 bases had no gene match. The CDR3 is 15 amino acids. CDR1 is SGHTA and CDR2 is FQGNSA in the germline V gene. CDR3 residues: CASSSGQGINTEAFF. The CDR3 DNA reads TGTGCCAGCAGCTCCGGACAGGGGATTAACACTGAAGCTTTCTTT.

The V call is TRBV6-5, the J call TRBJ1-6; no firm D call. The germline V gene encodes CDR1 MNHEY and CDR2 SVGAGI. The length of the CDR3 is 15 residues. The ends were cut back, 6 bases at V and 7 bases at J, with 16 bases in the middle. CDR3: CASSRIGETNSPLHF. The CDR3 DNA reads TGTGCCAGCAGCCGAATCGGGGAGACCAATTCACCCCTCCACTTT.

The V and J genes are TRBV5-6 and TRBJ1-5, with 7 positions matching TRBD1. Germline V gene sequence: CDR1 SGHDT, CDR2 YYEEEE. The CDR3 contains 14 residues. J gave up 6 bases and V 3 bases, and 6 bases lay outside the gene matches. CDR3 sequence reads: CASSSTGAGQPQHF. In DNA, the CDR3 is TGTGCCAGCAGCTCCACAGGGGCAGGTCAGCCCCAGCATTTT. Together with reference TRBV5-6 and TRBJ1-5, the CDR3 gives the full variable domain: DAGVTQSPTHLIKTRGQQVTLRCSPKSGHDTVSWYQQALGQGPQFIFQYYEEEERQRGNFPDRFSGHQFPNYSSELNVNALLLGDSALYLCASSSTGAGQPQHFGDGTRLSIL.

This sequence joins TRBV7-8 and TRBJ2-1; D is possibly TRBD2 (6 bases). The CDR3 spans 18 residues. Trimming cost V 2 bases and J 0 bases, with 17 bases left between them. Germline lookup yields CDR1 SGHVS and CDR2 FQNEAQ. The CDR3 DNA follows: TGTGCCAGCAGCTTAACGGGGGTTAGACGGAGCTCCTACAATGAGCAGTTCTTC. Translating it yields CASSLTGVRRSSYNEQFF.

This sequence joins TRBV3-1 (or the pseudogene TRBV3-2) and TRBJ2-3; D gene unclear. V was clipped by 1 base and J by 2 bases, with 16 bases between them. The V gene's germline CDR1 is LGHDT and CDR2 YNNKEL (reference sequence). This CDR3 comprises 17 residues. The CDR3 loop is CASSQVGGSISTDTQYF. Here the CDR3 DNA reads TGTGCCAGCAGCCAAGTAGGTGGCAGTATCTCCACAGATACGCAGTATTTT.

This chain uses TRBV6-6 with TRBJ1-5; a weak D match, TRBD1 (6 bases). CDR3 length: 12 amino acids. V gave up 11 bases and J gave up 7 bases, with 15 bases separating them. CDR1 is MNHNY and CDR2 is SVGAGI in the germline V gene (reference sequence). The CDR3 reads CAWGPGGQPQHF. As DNA, the CDR3 is TGTGCCTGGGGACCCGGGGGCCAGCCCCAGCATTTT.

The chain carries TRBV5-1 and TRBJ2-2, with D perhaps given as TRBD1 or TRBD2 (5 bases each). Germline V gene lookup returns CDR1 SGHRS and CDR2 YFSETQ. V lost 3 bases, J lost 5 bases, and 20 bases lay in between. This CDR3 has 17 amino acids. The CDR3 is CASSCPNVGVCTGELFF. In DNA, the CDR3 is TGCGCCAGCAGCTGCCCGAACGTGGGGGTGTGTACCGGGGAGCTGTTTTTT. Full variable domain (remainder filled in from reference TRBV5-1 and TRBJ2-2): KAGVTQTPRYLIKTRGQQVTLSCSPISGHRSVSWYQQTPGQGLQFLFEYFSETQRNKGNFPGRFSGRQFSNSRSEMNVSTLELGDSALYLCASSCPNVGVCTGELFFGEGSRLTVL.

The J gene is TRBJ2-5, the V gene TRBV28; D is unclear. V was shortened by 8 bases and J by 2 bases, with 6 bases between the two germline ends. The CDR3 covers 11 residues. Germline CDR1 MDHEN, CDR2 SYDVKM. The CDR3 loop reads CASRFQETQYF. The CDR3 DNA follows: TGTGCCAGCCGGTTTCAAGAGACCCAGTACTTC. The whole variable domain, remainder taken from reference TRBV28 and TRBJ2-5, is DVKVTQSSRYLVKRTGEKVFLECVQDMDHENMFWYRQDPGLGLRLIYFSYDVKMKEKGDIPEGYSVSREKKERFSLILESASTNQTSMYLCASRFQETQYFGPGTRLLVL.

DNA for the CDR3: TGTGCCAGCAGCTGGGGGACAGATCAAGGTAATCAGCCCCAGCATTTT. This translates into CASSWGTDQGNQPQHF. This sequence joins TRBV7-8 and TRBJ1-5, with TRBD1 matching over 7 bases. The CDR3 consists of 16 residues. V was clipped by 4 bases and J by 4 bases; unmatched bases: 10. Germline loops: CDR1 SGHVS, CDR2 FQNEAQ.

This clone was seen a handful of times. This chain uses TRBV6-6 with TRBJ1-5; tentatively, D is TRBD1 (6 bases). The germline V gene encodes CDR1 MNHNY and CDR2 SVGAGI (reference sequence). V was shortened by 5 bases and J by 3 bases, with 23 bases between the two germline ends. The length of the CDR3 is 18 residues. The CDR3 here is CASSPDPGGFGHNQPQHF. The CDR3 DNA reads TGTGCCAGCAGTCCTGATCCCGGGGGCTTTGGGCACAATCAGCCCCAGCATTTT.

In this sample, this clone turned up once. The rearrangement uses TRBV11-3 and TRBJ2-1; 8 nucleotides line up with TRBD2. Per germline, CDR1 SGHNT and CDR2 YENEEA. There are 14 residues in the CDR3. After removal of 3 bases from V and 7 bases from J, the junction contained 5 bases not matched to a gene. The DNA of the CDR3 is TGTGCCAGCAGCTTGCGCGGGGGGAAGAATGAGCAGTTCTTC. Protein sequence: CASSLRGGKNEQFF.

The V and J genes are TRBV28 and TRBJ2-7, with unresolved D. In germline, CDR1 is MDHEN, CDR2 SYDVKM. The CDR3 is 11 amino acids. V was shortened by 10 bases and J by 2 bases, with 9 bases between the two germline ends. The CDR3 DNA sequence: TGTGCCACCATATCCGCCTACGAGCAGTACTTC. Its translation is CATISAYEQYF.

This clone appeared a single time. CDR3 in DNA: TGCGCCAGCAGTCAGACCGGGACAGGGGTTACAGATACGCAGTATTTT. Its translation: CASSQTGTGVTDTQYF. This chain links TRBV5-1 with TRBJ2-3, with 10 bases matching TRBD1. The CDR3 is made up of 16 amino acids. Germline CDR1 is SGHRS and CDR2 is YFSETQ. Trimming took 5 bases from V and 3 from J; bases not matched to a gene: 9.